This T cell receptor (beta chain) was documented in a study of early T cells in non-severe SARS-CoV-2 infection (dated by TCRdb to the early 2020s). With respect to the entire study: Because TCR sequencing was done on bulk RNA from unsorted whole blood, the alpha and beta chains could not be paired.

Libraries were prepared through 5' RACE. The reads were generated on a NextSeq 500. In the TCR library protocol, unique molecular identifiers were attached to individual cDNA molecules to correct for PCR bias and sequencing error. TCR alpha and beta chains were both sequenced, and the abundances of alpha and beta sequences in each sample were closely correlated with each other. Regarding the original processing steps: Decombinator V4 was used to annotate TCR sequences for V gene, J gene and CDR3. Expanded TCRs were defined as changing significantly between any two time points under a Poisson model with p below 0.0001. TCR abundances were normalised to the total number of TCRs sequenced per sample and expressed as counts per million. TRAV1-2 paired with TRAJ12, TRAJ20 or TRAJ33 defined MAIT TCRs, while TRAV10 paired with TRAJ18 defined iNKT TCRs. VDJdb, accessed 1 November 2021, was searched for CMV, EBV and SARS-CoV-2 annotated TCRs, with TCRs annotated for multiple antigens excluded. TCRdb reworked the public reads: Q25 trimming with fastp, MiXCR clone assembly, productive beta chains retained. Identical CDR3 protein sequences are pooled into one entry, listed with their most common genes and DNA. These V and J calls are TCRdb output, not the study's own analysis. Present in this sample are about 98,000 distinct CDR3 sequences, approximately 10% of which were seen just once. The top ten hold roughly 5% of the sample.

General conclusions and limits of the study: Matching against VDJdb was skewed toward anti-spike CD8 responses, likely underestimated virus-specific expansions, and missed private and CD4 specificities.

Worth noting for this clonotype: Its specific antigen is unknown. Base qualities are not recorded, but no much larger clone differs from it by a single base.

V gives up 2 bases and J gives up 7 bases, and the segment between their germline ends measures 14 bases. From the germline V gene, CDR1 is SQVTM and CDR2 is ANQGSEA. The cysteine opens and the phenylalanine closes a CDR3 of 13 amino acids. CDR3 DNA only is kept here, 39 bases in frame from base 1. This was a case-control study nested in a cohort of healthcare workers in London, UK, who had nasopharyngeal swab PCR tests and blood samples taken every week. Healthcare workers were enrolled in the week of the UK lockdown, from 23 to 31 March 2020, and were followed every week for up to roughly 15 weeks.

What was sequenced was whole blood. The V and J genes are TRBV29-1 and TRBJ1-1; the D gene remains uncertain. This clonotype was sampled from an adult who was a healthcare worker with PCR-confirmed SARS-CoV-2 infection or an uninfected control (not recorded which). The sequenced DNA is TGCAGCGTTGAACTCCCCCAGTACAGTGAAGCTTTCTTT. This yields the protein CSVELPQYSEAFF.